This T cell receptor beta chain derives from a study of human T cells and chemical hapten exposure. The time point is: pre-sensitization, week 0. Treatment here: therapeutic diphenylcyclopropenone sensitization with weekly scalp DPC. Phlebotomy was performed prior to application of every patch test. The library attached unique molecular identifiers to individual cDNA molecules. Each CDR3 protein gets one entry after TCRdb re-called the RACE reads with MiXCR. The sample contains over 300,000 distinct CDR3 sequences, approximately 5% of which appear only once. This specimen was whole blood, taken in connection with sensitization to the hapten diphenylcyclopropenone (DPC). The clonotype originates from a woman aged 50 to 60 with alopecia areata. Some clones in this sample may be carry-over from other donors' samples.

DNA of the CDR3: TGTGCCAGCAGCCCAACTGGAATAGAAGACGAGCAGTACTTC. Translating gives CASSPTGIEDEQYF. This chain uses TRBV7-2 with TRBJ2-7, with unresolved D. The CDR3 contains 14 residues. Germline V gives CDR1 SGHTA, CDR2 FQGNSA. V was pared by 5 bases and J by 5 bases, with 16 bases between.